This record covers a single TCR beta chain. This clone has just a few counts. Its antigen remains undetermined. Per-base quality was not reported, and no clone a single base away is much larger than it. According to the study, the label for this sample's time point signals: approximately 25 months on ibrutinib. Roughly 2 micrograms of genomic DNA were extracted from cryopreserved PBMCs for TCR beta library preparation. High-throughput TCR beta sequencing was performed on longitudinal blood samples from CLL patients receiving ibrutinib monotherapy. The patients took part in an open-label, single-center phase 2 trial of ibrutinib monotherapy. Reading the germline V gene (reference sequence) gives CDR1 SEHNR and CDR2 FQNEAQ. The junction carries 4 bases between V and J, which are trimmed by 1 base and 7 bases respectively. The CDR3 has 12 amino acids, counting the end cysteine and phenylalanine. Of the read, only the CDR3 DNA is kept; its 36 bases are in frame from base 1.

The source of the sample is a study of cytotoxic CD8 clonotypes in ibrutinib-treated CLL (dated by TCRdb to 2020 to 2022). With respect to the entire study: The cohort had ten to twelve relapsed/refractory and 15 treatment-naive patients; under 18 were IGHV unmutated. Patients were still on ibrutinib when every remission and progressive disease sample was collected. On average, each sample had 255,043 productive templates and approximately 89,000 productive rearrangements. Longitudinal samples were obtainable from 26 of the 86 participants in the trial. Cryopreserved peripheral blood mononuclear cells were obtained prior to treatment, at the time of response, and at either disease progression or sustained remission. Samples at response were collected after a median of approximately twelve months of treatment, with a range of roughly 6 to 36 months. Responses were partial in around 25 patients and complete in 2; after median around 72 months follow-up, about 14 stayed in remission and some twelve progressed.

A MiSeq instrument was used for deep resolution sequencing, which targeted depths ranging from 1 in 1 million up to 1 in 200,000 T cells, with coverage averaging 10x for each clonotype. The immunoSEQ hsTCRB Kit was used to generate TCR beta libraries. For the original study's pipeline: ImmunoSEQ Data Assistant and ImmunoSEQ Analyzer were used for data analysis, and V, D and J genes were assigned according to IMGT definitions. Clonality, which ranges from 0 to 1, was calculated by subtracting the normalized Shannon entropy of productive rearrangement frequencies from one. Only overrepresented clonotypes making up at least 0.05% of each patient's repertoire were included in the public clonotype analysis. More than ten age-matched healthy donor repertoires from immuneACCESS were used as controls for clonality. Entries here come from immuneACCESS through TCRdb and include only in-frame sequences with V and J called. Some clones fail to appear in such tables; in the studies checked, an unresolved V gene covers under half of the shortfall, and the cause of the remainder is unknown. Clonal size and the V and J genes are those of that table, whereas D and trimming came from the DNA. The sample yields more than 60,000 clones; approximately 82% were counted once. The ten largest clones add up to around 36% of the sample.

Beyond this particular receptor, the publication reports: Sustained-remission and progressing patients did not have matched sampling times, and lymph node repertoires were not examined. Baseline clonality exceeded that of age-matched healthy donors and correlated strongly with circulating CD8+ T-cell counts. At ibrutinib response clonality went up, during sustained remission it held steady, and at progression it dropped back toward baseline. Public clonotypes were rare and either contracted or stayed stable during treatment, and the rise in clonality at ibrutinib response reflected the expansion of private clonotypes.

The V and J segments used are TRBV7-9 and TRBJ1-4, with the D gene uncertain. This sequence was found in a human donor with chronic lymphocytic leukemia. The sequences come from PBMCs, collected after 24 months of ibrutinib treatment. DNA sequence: TGTGCCAGCAGCTTAGGATCTGAAAAACTGTTTTTT. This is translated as CASSLGSEKLFF.